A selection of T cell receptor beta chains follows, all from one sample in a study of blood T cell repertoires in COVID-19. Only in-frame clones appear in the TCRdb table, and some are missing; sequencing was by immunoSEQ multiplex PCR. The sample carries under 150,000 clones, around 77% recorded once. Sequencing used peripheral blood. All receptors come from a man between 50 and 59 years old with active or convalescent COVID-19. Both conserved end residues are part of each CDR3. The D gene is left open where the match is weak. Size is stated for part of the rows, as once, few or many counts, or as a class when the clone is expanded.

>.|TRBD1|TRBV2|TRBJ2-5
TGTGCCAGCCGACGACAGGGAGAGACCCAGTACTTC
CASRRQGETQYF
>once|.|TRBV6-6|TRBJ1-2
TGTGCCAGCAGTTACGAGGCCAGCTATGGCTACACCTTC
CASSYEASYGYTF
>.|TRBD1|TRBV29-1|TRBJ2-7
TGCAGCGTTGAAGAGACCGGGACAGGGGACTACGAGCAGTACTTC
CSVEETGTGDYEQYF
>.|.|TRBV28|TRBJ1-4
TGTGCCAGCAGTTTACCCGGAACTAATGAAAAACTGTTTTTT
CASSLPGTNEKLFF
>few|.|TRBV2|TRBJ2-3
TGTGCCAGCAGTGAACTTACAGGGATTGGCACAGATACGCAGTATTTT
CASSELTGIGTDTQYF
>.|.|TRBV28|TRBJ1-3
TGTGCCAGCAGTTTGGAGCCATCTGGAAACACCATATATTTT
CASSLEPSGNTIYF
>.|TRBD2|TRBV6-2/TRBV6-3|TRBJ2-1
TGTGCCAGCAGTTACTCGTGGCTAGCGGGAGGAACCAGTCCGGATTACAATGAGCAGTTCTTC
CASSYSWLAGGTSPDYNEQFF
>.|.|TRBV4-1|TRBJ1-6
TGCGCCAGCAGCCTCGGGGGAACCTGGCGAGGTTCACCCCTCCACTTT
CASSLGGTWRGSPLHF
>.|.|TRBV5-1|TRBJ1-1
TGCGCCAGCACGACTGCGGGGGACACTGAAGCTTTCTTT
CASTTAGDTEAFF
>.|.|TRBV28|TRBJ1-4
TGTGCCAGCAGTTCCACAGGATTTAATGAAAAACTGTTTTTT
CASSSTGFNEKLFF
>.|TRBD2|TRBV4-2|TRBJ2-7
TGTGCCAGCAGCCAAGCTCCCTTTCTAGCGGGAGGGCAACCCCACGAGCAGTACTTC
CASSQAPFLAGGQPHEQYF